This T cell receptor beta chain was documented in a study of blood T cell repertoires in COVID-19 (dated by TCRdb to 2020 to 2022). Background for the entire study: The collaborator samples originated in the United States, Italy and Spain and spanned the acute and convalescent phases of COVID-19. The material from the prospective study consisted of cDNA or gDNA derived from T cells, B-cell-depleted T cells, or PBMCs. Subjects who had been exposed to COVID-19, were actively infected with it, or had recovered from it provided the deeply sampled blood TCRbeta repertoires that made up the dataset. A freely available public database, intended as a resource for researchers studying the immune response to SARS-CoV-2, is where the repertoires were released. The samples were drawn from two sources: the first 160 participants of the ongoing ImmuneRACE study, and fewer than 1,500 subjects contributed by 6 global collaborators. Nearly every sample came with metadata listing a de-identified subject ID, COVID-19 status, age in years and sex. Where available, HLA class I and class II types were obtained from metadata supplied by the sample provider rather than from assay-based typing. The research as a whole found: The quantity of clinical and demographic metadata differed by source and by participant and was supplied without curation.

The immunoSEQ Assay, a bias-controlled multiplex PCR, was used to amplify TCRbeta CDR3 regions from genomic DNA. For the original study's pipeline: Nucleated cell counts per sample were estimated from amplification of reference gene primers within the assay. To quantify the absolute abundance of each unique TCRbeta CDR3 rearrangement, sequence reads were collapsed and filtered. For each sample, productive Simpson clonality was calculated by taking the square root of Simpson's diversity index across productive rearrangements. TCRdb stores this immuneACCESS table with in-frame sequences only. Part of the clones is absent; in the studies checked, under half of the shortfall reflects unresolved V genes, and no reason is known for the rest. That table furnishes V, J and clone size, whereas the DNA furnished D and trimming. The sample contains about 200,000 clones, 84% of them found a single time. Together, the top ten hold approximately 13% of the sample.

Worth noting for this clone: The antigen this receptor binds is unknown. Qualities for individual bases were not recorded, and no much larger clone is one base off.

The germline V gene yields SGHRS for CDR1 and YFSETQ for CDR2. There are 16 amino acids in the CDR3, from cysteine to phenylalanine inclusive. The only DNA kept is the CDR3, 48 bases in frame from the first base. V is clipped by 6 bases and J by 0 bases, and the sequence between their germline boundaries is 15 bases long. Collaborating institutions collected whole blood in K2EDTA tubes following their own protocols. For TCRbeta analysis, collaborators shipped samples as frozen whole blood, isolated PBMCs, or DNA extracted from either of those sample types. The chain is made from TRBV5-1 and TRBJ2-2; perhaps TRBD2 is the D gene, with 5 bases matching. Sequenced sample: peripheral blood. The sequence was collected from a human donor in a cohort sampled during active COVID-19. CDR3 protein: CASIQTAGANTGELFF. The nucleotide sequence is TGCGCCAGCATCCAGACGGCGGGCGCGAACACCGGGGAGCTGTTTTTT.